This T cell receptor (beta chain) was identified in a study of T cells in Graves' hyperthyroidism and ophthalmopathy. This clonotype was seen repeatedly, ten times or more. Together with thyroid ultrasound, orbital computed tomography, serum thyroxine and TRAb, clinical symptoms were used for diagnoses. From RNA transcripts, TCR beta CDR3 regions were amplified. TCR CDR3 regions were first amplified by RT-PCR with HTBI primers. One entry per CDR3 protein, called by TCRdb with MiXCR from the multiplex PCR reads. The sample holds more than 300,000 distinct CDR3 sequences; less than 15% are singletons and the top ten take over 8.5%. The CDR3 has 11 amino acids. The germline V gene encodes CDR1 SGHTA and CDR2 FQGNSA. With 10 bases removed from V and 2 bases from J, the gap between germline ends came to 9 bases.

The chain uses TRBV7-2 and TRBJ2-7; no reliable D call. This receptor was obtained from a woman between 18 and 29 years old with Graves' hyperthyroidism. The sequenced material came from blood. The CDR3 bases are TGTGCCACCAGGACCGCCTACGAGCAGTACTTC. Amino acids: CATRTAYEQYF. Filled out from reference TRBV7-2 and TRBJ2-7, the complete variable domain reads GAGVSQSPSNKVTEKGKDVELRCDPISGHTALYWYRQSLGQGLEFLIYFQGNSAPDKSGLPSDRFSAERTGGSVSTLTIQRTQQEDSAVYLCATRTAYEQYFGPGTRLTVT.